These 26 T cell receptor beta chains were sequenced from one sample in a study of blood T cell repertoires in COVID-19. Sequencing used immunoSEQ multiplex PCR; TCRdb keeps in-frame clones, though not all of them. The sample includes 200,000 to 250,000 clones, roughly three quarters of them seen just once. The sample comprised peripheral blood. These receptors all come from a woman between 40 and 55 years old with active or convalescent COVID-19.

The chain recombines TRBV5-1 with TRBJ1-1; D is perhaps TRBD1 (6 bases). CDR1 and CDR2 (germline): SGHRS, YFSETQ. V was shortened by 7 bases and J by 8 bases, with 18 bases between the two germline ends. CDR3 length: 13 residues. CDR3 sequence: CASLGSEQGEAFF. The CDR3 DNA reads TGCGCCAGCTTGGGGAGTGAACAGGGAGAAGCTTTCTTT.

This chain uses TRBV12-3 or TRBV12-4 with TRBJ2-3; a weak D match, TRBD2 (6 bases). V lost 1 base to trimming and J lost 13 bases, with 15 bases between them. The CDR3 is made up of 13 amino acids. This CDR3 reads CASSLGGVGVKYF. Here the CDR3 DNA reads TGTGCCAGCAGTTTAGGGGGGGTGGGTGTGAAGTATTTT.

J is TRBJ2-7 and V is TRBV18; D is uncertain. Germline CDR1 reads KGHSH; CDR2 reads LQKENI. The CDR3 covers 12 residues. Trimming stripped 3 bases from V and 0 bases from J, with 3 bases between. CDR3: CASSPSSYEQYV. The CDR3, as DNA: TGTGCCAGCTCACCGAGCTCCTACGAGCAGTACGTC.

The chain employs TRBV3-1 (or the pseudogene TRBV3-2) and TRBJ1-2; D unclear. V was pared by 0 bases and J by 4 bases, with 12 bases between. Germline V lookup: CDR1 LGHDT, CDR2 YNNKEL (reference sequence). The CDR3 loop spans 15 amino acids. The CDR3 loop is CASSQDPRGRYGYTF. CDR3 sequence (DNA): TGTGCCAGCAGCCAAGATCCGAGAGGGCGCTATGGCTACACCTTC.

The V call is TRBV5-8, the J call TRBJ2-7; 7 nucleotides line up with TRBD1. The CDR3 length is 13 residues. From germline, CDR1 is SGHTS and CDR2 YDEGEE. With V trimmed by 0 bases and J by 9 bases, 6 bases remained unmatched. The CDR3 nucleotides are TGTGCCAGCAGCTTGGGGGACAGAGTCCCGCAGTACGTC. It translates to CASSLGDRVPQYV.

The chain is built from TRBV18 and TRBJ1-3; TRBD1 might be the D (6 bases). V was cut by 6 bases and J by 2 bases, with 14 bases left in between. The CDR3 covers 15 residues. Germline V gene sequence: CDR1 KGHSH, CDR2 LQKENI. CDR3 residues: CASSDFRGPGNTIYF. The DNA for the CDR3 is TGTGCCAGCTCCGATTTCAGGGGACCTGGAAACACCATATATTTT.

The genes are TRBV11-3 and TRBJ2-1; TRBD2 matches at 9 bases. The CDR3 sequence is 15 residues long. From germline, CDR1 is SGHNT and CDR2 YENEEA. The V gene end was trimmed by 2 bases and the J gene end by 4 bases; junction bases not matched to a gene: 3. The CDR3 sequence is CASSLSGGMYNEQFF. CDR3 nucleotides: TGTGCCAGCAGCTTAAGCGGGGGGATGTACAATGAGCAGTTCTTC.

This clone appeared once. This chain links TRBV6-5 with TRBJ1-3; D not resolved. The CDR3 has 14 residues. CDR1 is MNHEY and CDR2 is SVGAGI in the germline V gene. Trimming took 6 bases from V and 3 from J, leaving 12 bases between them. CDR3 sequence: CASSLTDDGNTIYF. As DNA, the CDR3 is TGTGCCAGCAGCCTGACTGATGATGGAAACACCATATATTTT.

This chain uses TRBV12-3 or TRBV12-4 with TRBJ1-2; D not certain. This CDR3 region has 12 residues. V shed 7 bases and J shed 2 bases, with 8 bases lying between them. In nucleotides, the CDR3 is TGTGCCAGCATCGGAGGGAACTATGGCTACACCTTC. It encodes CASIGGNYGYTF.

The chain carries TRBV18 and TRBJ2-1, with D possibly matching TRBD1 (6 bases). The V end lost 5 bases, the J end lost 3 bases, and 14 bases lay between the germline ends. This CDR3 is 15 amino acids long. CDR1 is KGHSH and CDR2 is LQKENI in the germline V gene. The DNA of the CDR3 is TGTGCCAGCTCAGCTCCGGGACACAACTACAATGAGCAGTTCTTC. This sequence encodes CASSAPGHNYNEQFF.

V usage is TRBV5-6 and J usage is TRBJ2-1, with D unresolved. CDR1 and CDR2 (germline): SGHDT, YYEEEE. The CDR3 spans 16 residues. The V and J ends lost 0 bases and 1 base respectively, with 11 bases between them. The CDR3 spells CASSLVQSFSYNEQFF. The DNA of the CDR3 is TGTGCCAGCAGCTTGGTACAGTCATTTTCCTACAATGAGCAGTTCTTC.

The J gene is TRBJ1-6, the V gene TRBV30, with D possibly TRBD1 on 5 matching bases. Trimming shortened V by 2 bases and J by 14 bases, and 22 bases separated the two germline ends. This CDR3 is built from 15 residues. Germline V gene lookup returns CDR1 GTSNPN and CDR2 SVGIG (reference sequence). The CDR3 coding sequence is TGTGCCTGGAGTATAGGCCTTCAGGGCGAAGGGGCCCTCCACTTT. Its translation is CAWSIGLQGEGALHF.

The J gene is TRBJ1-2, the V gene TRBV10-3; possibly TRBD1 for D (5 bases). The V end was cut by 10 bases, the J end by 3 bases, with 15 bases between. CDR1 ENHRY and CDR2 SYGVKD come from the germline V gene. This CDR3 contains 13 residues. CDR3 sequence: CATKLQGDYGYTF. The CDR3 nucleotides are TGTGCCACCAAGTTGCAGGGTGACTATGGCTACACCTTC.

This clone occurred many times. The chain is built from TRBV5-5 and TRBJ2-7; 11 bases align to TRBD2. CDR3 length equals 14 residues. Germline-derived CDR1 and CDR2 are SGHKS and YYEKEE (reference sequence). With 4 bases clipped from V and 8 bases from J, the junction kept 8 bases outside the gene matches. The CDR3 here is CASSDLAGGRKQYV. The CDR3 bases are TGTGCCAGCAGCGATTTAGCGGGGGGGCGCAAGCAGTACGTC.

The rearrangement links TRBV28 to TRBJ1-4; D possibly corresponds to TRBD1 (6 bases). Germline-derived CDR1 and CDR2 are MDHEN and SYDVKM. CDR3 length: 15 residues. V lost 4 bases and J lost 4, with 13 bases in between. CDR3 bases: TGTGCCAGCAGTTCGGGGGGGCGGGTTAATGAAAAACTGTTTTTT. Translated: CASSSGGRVNEKLFF.

V usage is TRBV5-1 and J usage is TRBJ1-6; D is unresolved. CDR3 size: 15 residues. Trimming took 4 bases from V and 5 from J, leaving 13 bases between them. From germline, CDR1 is SGHRS and CDR2 YFSETQ. CDR3: CASSPRASDNSPLHF. For the CDR3, the DNA is TGCGCCAGCAGCCCGAGGGCCTCGGATAATTCACCCCTCCACTTT.

The chain uses TRBV2 and TRBJ2-2; TRBD1 might be the D (6 bases). Germline CDR1 is SNHLY and CDR2 is FYNNEI. The V end lost 6 bases, the J end lost 4 bases, and 9 bases lay between the germline ends. The CDR3 runs 13 residues. The CDR3, as DNA: TGTGCCAGCAGCCTACAGGGCACCGGGGAGCTGTTTTTT. Its translation is CASSLQGTGELFF.

The chain carries TRBV5-8 and TRBJ1-5; D gene unclear. This CDR3 contains 17 residues. Per the germline V gene, CDR1 is SGHTS and CDR2 is YDEGEE. V was cut by 4 bases and J by 1 base, with 18 bases left in between. CDR3 sequence: CASSPREVGLSNQPQHF. The CDR3 DNA follows: TGTGCCAGCAGCCCTAGGGAGGTTGGCCTGAGCAATCAGCCCCAGCATTTT.

This clone turned up a few times. The J gene is TRBJ2-2, the V gene TRBV5-6; TRBD1 aligns across 7 bases. Germline CDR1 reads SGHDT; CDR2 reads YYEEEE. Germline trimming cut 4 bases from V and 7 bases from J; bases unmatched to any gene: 7. This CDR3 contains 14 residues. Here the CDR3 reads CASSPTGAGGELFF. As DNA, the CDR3 is TGTGCCAGCAGCCCTACAGGGGCGGGCGGGGAGCTGTTTTTT.

The chain employs TRBV5-1 and TRBJ1-1; D unresolved. V was shortened by 3 bases and J by 8 bases, with 14 bases between the two germline ends. This CDR3 comprises 13 residues. Germline V gene sequence: CDR1 SGHRS, CDR2 YFSETQ. The DNA of the CDR3 is TGCGCCAGCAGCTCCGGTGGTGGTGAGGAAGCTTTCTTT. Its protein is CASSSGGGEEAFF.

For the CDR3, the DNA is TGTGCCAGCAGCTCTCTCAGGGGCCGCAATACCTACGAGCAGTACTTC. Translating gives CASSSLRGRNTYEQYF. This chain joins TRBV7-9 and TRBJ2-7; weak D call: TRBD1 (6 bases). Between the trimmed V and J ends, which lost 4 bases and 2 bases, there was a span of 18 bases. Germline CDR1 and CDR2: SEHNR and FQNEAQ (reference sequence). The CDR3 consists of 16 residues.

This clone occurred once. The CDR3 nucleotides read TGCGCCAGCAGCTTCGGGACAGGGGGTAACTATGGCTACACCTTC. It translates to CASSFGTGGNYGYTF. This rearrangement joins TRBV5-1 to TRBJ1-2; TRBD1 matches 11 bases. The J segment lost 1 base and the V segment lost 2 bases, leaving 1 base of the junction unmatched. This CDR3 is built from 15 residues. From germline, CDR1 is SGHRS and CDR2 YFSETQ.

V gene TRBV30 combines with J gene TRBJ1-1; the D gene is possibly TRBD1 (6 bases). V lost 3 bases, J lost 1 base, and 12 bases lay in between. Germline loops: CDR1 GTSNPN, CDR2 SVGIG (reference sequence). This CDR3 comprises 14 residues. CDR3 protein: CAWSRQDTNTEAFF. The CDR3, as DNA: TGTGCCTGGAGCAGACAGGATACGAACACTGAAGCTTTCTTT.

V and J are TRBV28 and TRBJ1-1; D is undetermined. The CDR3 contains 15 residues. Trimming left V 2 bases short and J 3 bases short, with 13 bases between. Germline lookup yields CDR1 MDHEN and CDR2 SYDVKM. Written as DNA, the CDR3 is TGTGCCAGCAGTTTACCCACCTCGCGGGACACTGAAGCTTTCTTT. It is translated as CASSLPTSRDTEAFF.

The genes are TRBV30 and TRBJ1-2, with 8 bases identical to TRBD1. J was trimmed by 5 bases and V by 5 bases; bases with no gene match: 7. Germline V CDR1 and CDR2: GTSNPN, SVGIG (reference sequence). The CDR3 loop spans 13 amino acids. The chain's CDR3 is CAWAPRQGYGYTF. CDR3 DNA: TGTGCCTGGGCCCCACGACAGGGGTATGGCTACACCTTC.

CDR3 nucleotide sequence: TGTGCCAGTAGATTGACAGGGACTGGTAGGCTGTTTTTT. Translated: CASRLTGTGRLFF. J is TRBJ2-2 and V is TRBV19; the D gene is possibly TRBD1 (7 bases). The CDR3 has 13 amino acids. V lost 6 bases and J lost 13, with 18 bases in between. Germline lookup yields CDR1 LNHDA and CDR2 SQIVND (reference sequence). The full variable domain, in which reference TRBV19 and TRBJ2-2 provide the parts outside the CDR3, is DGGITQSPKYLFRKEGQNVTLSCEQNLNHDAMYWYRQDPGQGLRLIYYSQIVNDFQKGDIAEGYSVSREKKESFPLTVTSAQKNPTAFYLCASRLTGTGRLFFGEGSRLTVL.